Here is one T cell receptor beta chain with its context. Its target is not known. This specimen comes from a study of cytomegalovirus exposure and HLA in healthy donors. Study results and limitations: According to an earlier analysis, most TCR beta V segments yielded productive rearrangements about 90% or about 30% of the time. One later analysis reportedly identified an Asian-associated ancestry cluster that showed fewer N-insertions than the approximately 670-donor mean. Cytomegalovirus association was assigned to around 150 TCR beta chains.

V was trimmed by 7 bases and J by 2 bases, leaving 14 bases between them. Looked up from germline, CDR1 is SGHVS and CDR2 is FQNEAQ. The CDR3 sequence is 15 residues long. Nominal health characterized the donors when sampled, though unrecorded immune exposures were likely. Amplification used 60 Vbeta primers and 13 Jbeta primers. Data came from immunoSEQ multiplex PCR; TCRdb stores just in-frame clones and leaves some out. Of roughly 120,000 clones listed, approximately 81% are singletons. J is TRBJ2-2 and V is TRBV7-8; TRBD1 is a possible D gene (5 bases). This TCR was recovered from a woman in her twenties or thirties in good health and CMV-seronegative. The sequenced sample consisted of PBMCs. This CDR3 is CASIQGSPNTGELFF. The CDR3 nucleotides are TGTGCCAGCATTCAGGGTTCCCCCAACACCGGGGAGCTGTTTTTT.